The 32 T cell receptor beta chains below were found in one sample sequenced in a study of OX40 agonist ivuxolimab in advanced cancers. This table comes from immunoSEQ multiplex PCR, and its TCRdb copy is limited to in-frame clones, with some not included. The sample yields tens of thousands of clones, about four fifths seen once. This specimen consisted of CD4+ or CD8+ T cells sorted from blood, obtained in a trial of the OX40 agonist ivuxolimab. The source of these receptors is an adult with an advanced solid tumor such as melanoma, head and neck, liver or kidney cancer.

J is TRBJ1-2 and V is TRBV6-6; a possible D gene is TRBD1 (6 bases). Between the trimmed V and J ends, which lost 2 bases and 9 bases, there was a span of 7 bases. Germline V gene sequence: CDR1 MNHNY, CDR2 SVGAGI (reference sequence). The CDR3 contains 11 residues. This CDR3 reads CASSYQGSYTF. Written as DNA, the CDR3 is TGTGCCAGCAGTTACCAGGGGAGCTACACCTTC.

The CDR3 spells CASSLGTGSYNEQFF. The DNA for the CDR3 is TGTGCCAGCAGCTTGGGGACAGGATCCTACAATGAGCAGTTCTTC. The chain recombines TRBV5-4 with TRBJ2-1, with 7 bases aligning to TRBD1. Germline V gene sequence: CDR1 SGHNT, CDR2 YYREEE (reference sequence). The CDR3 runs to 15 residues. V lost 0 bases to trimming and J lost 1 base; unmatched junction nucleotides: 1.

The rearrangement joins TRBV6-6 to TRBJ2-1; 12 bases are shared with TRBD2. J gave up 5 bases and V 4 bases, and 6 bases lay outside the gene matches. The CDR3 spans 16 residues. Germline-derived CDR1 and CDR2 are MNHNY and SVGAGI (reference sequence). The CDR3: CASSLWTSGDNNEQFF. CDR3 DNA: TGTGCCAGCAGTTTGTGGACTAGCGGGGACAACAATGAGCAGTTCTTC.

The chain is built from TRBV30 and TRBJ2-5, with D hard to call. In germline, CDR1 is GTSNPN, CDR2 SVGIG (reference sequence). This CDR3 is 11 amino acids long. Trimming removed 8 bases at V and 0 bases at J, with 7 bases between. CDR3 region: CAGKDQETQYF. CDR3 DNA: TGTGCCGGAAAGGACCAAGAGACCCAGTACTTC. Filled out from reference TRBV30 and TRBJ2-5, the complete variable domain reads SQTIHQWPATLVQPVGSPLSLECTVEGTSNPNLYWYRQAAGRGLQLLFYSVGIGQISSEVPQNLSASRPQDRQFILSSKKLLLSDSGFYLCAGKDQETQYFGPGTRLLVL.

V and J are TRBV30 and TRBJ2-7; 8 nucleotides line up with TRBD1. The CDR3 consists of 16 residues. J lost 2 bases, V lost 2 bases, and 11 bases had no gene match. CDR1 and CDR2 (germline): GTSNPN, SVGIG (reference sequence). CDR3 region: CAWSPTWDRPAYEQYF. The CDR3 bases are TGTGCCTGGAGTCCCACCTGGGACAGGCCCGCCTACGAGCAGTACTTC. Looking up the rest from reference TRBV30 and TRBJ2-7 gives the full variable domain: SQTIHQWPATLVQPVGSPLSLECTVEGTSNPNLYWYRQAAGRGLQLLFYSVGIGQISSEVPQNLSASRPQDRQFILSSKKLLLSDSGFYLCAWSPTWDRPAYEQYFGPGTRLTVT.

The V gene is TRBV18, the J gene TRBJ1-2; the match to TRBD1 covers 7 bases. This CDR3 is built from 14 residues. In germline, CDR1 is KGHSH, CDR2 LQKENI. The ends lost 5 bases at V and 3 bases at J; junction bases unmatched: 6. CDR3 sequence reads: CASSLQGHDYGYTF. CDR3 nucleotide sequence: TGTGCCAGCTCATTACAGGGGCACGACTATGGCTACACCTTC. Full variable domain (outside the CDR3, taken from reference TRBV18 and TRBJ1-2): NAGVMQNPRHLVRRRGQEARLRCSPMKGHSHVYWYRQLPEEGLKFMVYLQKENIIDESGMPKERFSAEFPKEGPSILRIQQVVRGDSAAYFCASSLQGHDYGYTFGSGTRLTVV.

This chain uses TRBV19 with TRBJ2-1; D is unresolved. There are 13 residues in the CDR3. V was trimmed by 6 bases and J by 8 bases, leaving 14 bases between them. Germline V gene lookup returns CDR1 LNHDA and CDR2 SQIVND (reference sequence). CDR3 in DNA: TGTGCCAGTAGGGAGAGGTCCCTGGATGAGCAGTTCTTC. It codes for CASRERSLDEQFF.

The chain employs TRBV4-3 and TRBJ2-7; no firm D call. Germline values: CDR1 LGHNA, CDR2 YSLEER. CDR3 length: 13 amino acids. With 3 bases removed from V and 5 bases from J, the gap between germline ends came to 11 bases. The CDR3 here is CASSHWERDEQYF. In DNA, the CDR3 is TGCGCCAGCAGCCATTGGGAACGGGACGAGCAGTACTTC.

CDR3 DNA sequence: TGTGCCAGCAGTTTAGTTATCGGGCTAGCGTACACCGGGGAGCTGTTTTTT. The encoded protein is CASSLVIGLAYTGELFF. The rearrangement links TRBV27 to TRBJ2-2, with a possible D match to TRBD2 (6 bases). There are 17 residues in the CDR3. Germline CDR1 is MNHEY and CDR2 is SMNVEV (reference sequence). The ends were cut back, 2 bases at V and 3 bases at J, with 16 bases in the middle.

CDR3 protein: CASSQTGGGDTEAFF. CDR3 in DNA: TGCGCCAGCAGCCAGACAGGGGGAGGGGACACTGAAGCTTTCTTT. The chain uses TRBV4-3 and TRBJ1-1; 9 bases match TRBD1. V shed 3 bases and J 3 bases; nucleotides not matched to a gene: 5. This CDR3 region has 15 residues. The germline V gene has CDR1 LGHNA and CDR2 YSLEER.

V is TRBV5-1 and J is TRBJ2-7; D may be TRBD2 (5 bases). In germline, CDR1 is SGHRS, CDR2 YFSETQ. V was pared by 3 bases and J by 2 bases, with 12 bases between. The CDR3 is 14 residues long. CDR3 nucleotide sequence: TGCGCCAGCAGCTACGAAACGAGGGCCTACGAGCAGTACTTC. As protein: CASSYETRAYEQYF.

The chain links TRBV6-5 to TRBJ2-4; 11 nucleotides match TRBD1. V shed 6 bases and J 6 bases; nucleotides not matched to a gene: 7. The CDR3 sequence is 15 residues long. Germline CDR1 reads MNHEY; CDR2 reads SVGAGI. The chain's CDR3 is CASSRDRGMGNIQYF. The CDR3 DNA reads TGTGCCAGCAGCCGGGACAGGGGGATGGGAAACATTCAGTACTTC.

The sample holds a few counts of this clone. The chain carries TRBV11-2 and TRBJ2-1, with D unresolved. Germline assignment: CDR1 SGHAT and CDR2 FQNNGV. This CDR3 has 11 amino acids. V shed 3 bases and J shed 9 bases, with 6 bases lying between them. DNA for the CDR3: TGTGCCAGCAGCTTGGGTGGTGAGCAGTTCTTC. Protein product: CASSLGGEQFF.

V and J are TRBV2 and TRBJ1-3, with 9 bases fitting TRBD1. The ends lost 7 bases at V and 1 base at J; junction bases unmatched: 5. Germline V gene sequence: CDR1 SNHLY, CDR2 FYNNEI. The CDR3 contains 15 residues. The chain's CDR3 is CASITDRGSGNTIYF. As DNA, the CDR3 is TGTGCCAGCATTACGGACAGGGGTTCTGGAAACACCATATATTTT. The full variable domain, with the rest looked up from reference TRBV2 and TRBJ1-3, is EPEVTQTPSHQVTQMGQEVILRCVPISNHLYFYWYRQILGQKVEFLVSFYNNEISEKSEIFDDQFSVERPDGSNFTLKIRSTKLEDSAMYFCASITDRGSGNTIYFGEGSWLTVV.

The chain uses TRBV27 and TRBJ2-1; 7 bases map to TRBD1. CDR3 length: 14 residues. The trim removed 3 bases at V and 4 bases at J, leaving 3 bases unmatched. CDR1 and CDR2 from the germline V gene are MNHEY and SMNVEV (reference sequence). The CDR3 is CASSFQGEYNEQFF. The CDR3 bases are TGTGCCAGCAGTTTCCAGGGGGAGTACAATGAGCAGTTCTTC.

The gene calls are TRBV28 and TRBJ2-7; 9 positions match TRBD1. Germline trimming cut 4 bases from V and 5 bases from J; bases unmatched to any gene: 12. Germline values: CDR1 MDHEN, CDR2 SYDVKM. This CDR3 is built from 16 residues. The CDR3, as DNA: TGTGCCAGCAGTTCCTCATCCGGGACAGGGTACCACGAGCAGTACTTC. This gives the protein CASSSSSGTGYHEQYF.

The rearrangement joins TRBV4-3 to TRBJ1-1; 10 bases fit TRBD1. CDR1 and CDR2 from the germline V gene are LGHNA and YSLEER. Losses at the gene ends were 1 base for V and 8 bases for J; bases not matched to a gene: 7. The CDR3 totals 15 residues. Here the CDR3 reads CASSQVGTGVWEAFF. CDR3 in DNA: TGCGCCAGCAGCCAAGTGGGGACAGGGGTGTGGGAAGCTTTCTTT.

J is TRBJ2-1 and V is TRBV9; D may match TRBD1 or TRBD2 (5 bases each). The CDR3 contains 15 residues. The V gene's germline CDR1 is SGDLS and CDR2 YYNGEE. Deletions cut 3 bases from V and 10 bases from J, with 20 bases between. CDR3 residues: CASSDGTQTQWEQFF. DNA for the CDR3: TGTGCCAGCAGCGACGGGACCCAGACTCAGTGGGAGCAGTTCTTC.

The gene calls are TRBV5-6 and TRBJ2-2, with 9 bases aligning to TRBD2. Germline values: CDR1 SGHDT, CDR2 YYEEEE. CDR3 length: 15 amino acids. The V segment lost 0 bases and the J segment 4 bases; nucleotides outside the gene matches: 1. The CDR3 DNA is TGTGCCAGCAGCTTGGAGCGGGGGGCCACCGGGGAGCTGTTTTTT. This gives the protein CASSLERGATGELFF.

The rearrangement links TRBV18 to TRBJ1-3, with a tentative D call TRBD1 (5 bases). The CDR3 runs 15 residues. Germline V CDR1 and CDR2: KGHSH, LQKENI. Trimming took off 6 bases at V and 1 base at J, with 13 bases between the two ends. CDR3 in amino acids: CASSLDRGSGNTIYF. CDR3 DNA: TGTGCCAGCTCGCTAGACAGAGGGTCTGGAAACACCATATATTTT. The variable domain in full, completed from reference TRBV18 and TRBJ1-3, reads NAGVMQNPRHLVRRRGQEARLRCSPMKGHSHVYWYRQLPEEGLKFMVYLQKENIIDESGMPKERFSAEFPKEGPSILRIQQVVRGDSAAYFCASSLDRGSGNTIYFGEGSWLTVV.

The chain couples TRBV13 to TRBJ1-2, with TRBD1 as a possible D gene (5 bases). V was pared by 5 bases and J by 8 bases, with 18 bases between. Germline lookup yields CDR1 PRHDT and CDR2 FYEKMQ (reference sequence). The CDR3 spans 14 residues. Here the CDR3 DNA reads TGTGCCAGCAGCCCGGGGCGGGGATCGTTGGGCTACACCTTC. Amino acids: CASSPGRGSLGYTF.

The CDR3 loop is CSVEPEEGADTQYF. Here the CDR3 DNA reads TGCAGCGTTGAACCAGAGGAGGGAGCAGATACGCAGTATTTT. V is TRBV29-1 and J is TRBJ2-3; the D gene is possibly TRBD2 (6 bases). V was shortened by 2 bases and J by 4 bases, with 13 bases between the two germline ends. In germline, CDR1 is SQVTM, CDR2 ANQGSEA. There are 14 residues in the CDR3.

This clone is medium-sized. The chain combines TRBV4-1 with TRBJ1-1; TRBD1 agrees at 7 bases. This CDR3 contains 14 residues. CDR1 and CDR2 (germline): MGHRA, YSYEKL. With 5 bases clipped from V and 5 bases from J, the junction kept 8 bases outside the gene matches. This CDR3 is CASSYQGGKTEAFF. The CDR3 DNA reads TGCGCCAGCAGCTATCAGGGGGGGAAAACTGAAGCTTTCTTT.

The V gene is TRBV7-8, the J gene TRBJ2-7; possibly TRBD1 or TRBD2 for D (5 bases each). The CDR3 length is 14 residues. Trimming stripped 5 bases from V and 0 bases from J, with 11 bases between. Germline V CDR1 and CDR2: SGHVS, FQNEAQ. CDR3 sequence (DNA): TGTGCCAGCAGCGCCGGGACGGCCTCCTACGAGCAGTACTTC. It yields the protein CASSAGTASYEQYF. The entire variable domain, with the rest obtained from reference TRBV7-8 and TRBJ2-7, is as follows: GAGVSQSPRYKVAKRGQDVALRCDPISGHVSLFWYQQALGQGPEFLTYFQNEAQLDKSGLPSDRFFAERPEGSVSTLKIQRTQQEDSAVYLCASSAGTASYEQYFGPGTRLTVT.

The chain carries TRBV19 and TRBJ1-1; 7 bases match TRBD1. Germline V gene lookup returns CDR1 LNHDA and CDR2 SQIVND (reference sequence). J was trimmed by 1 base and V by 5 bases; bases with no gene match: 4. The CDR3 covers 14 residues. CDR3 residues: CASSWGQRNTEAFF. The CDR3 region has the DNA TGTGCCAGTAGTTGGGGACAGCGGAACACTGAAGCTTTCTTT. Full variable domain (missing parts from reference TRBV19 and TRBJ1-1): DGGITQSPKYLFRKEGQNVTLSCEQNLNHDAMYWYRQDPGQGLRLIYYSQIVNDFQKGDIAEGYSVSREKKESFPLTVTSAQKNPTAFYLCASSWGQRNTEAFFGQGTRLTVV.

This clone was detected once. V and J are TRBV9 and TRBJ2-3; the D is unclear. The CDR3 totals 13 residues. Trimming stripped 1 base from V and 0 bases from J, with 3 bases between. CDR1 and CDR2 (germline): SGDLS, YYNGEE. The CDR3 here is CASSVFSTDTQYF. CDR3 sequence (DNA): TGTGCCAGCAGCGTATTTAGCACAGATACGCAGTATTTT.

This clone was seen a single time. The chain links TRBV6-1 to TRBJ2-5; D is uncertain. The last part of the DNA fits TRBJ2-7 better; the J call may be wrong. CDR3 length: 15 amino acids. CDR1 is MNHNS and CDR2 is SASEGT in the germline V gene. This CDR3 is CASSDSSLSSYEQYF. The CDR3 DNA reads TGTGCCAGCAGTGATTCTTCACTCTCCTCCTACGAGCAGTACTTC.

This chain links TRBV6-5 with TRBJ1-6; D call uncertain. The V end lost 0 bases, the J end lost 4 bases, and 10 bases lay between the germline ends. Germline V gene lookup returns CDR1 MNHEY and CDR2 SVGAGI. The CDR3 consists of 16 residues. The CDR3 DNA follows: TGTGCCAGCAGTTACTCGACCGAACGGTATAATTCACCCCTCCACTTT. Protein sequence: CASSYSTERYNSPLHF.

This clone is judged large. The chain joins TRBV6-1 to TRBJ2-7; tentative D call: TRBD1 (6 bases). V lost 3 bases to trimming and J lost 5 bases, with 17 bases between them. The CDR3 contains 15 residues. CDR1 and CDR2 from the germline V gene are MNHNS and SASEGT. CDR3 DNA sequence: TGTGCCAGCAGTGAGTGGGGACAACCTTCTGACGAGCAGTACTTC. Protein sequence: CASSEWGQPSDEQYF.

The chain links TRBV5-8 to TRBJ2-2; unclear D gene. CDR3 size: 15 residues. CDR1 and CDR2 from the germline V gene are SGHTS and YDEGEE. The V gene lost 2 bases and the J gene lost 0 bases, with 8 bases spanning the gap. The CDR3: CASSLGTSNTGELFF. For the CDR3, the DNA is TGTGCCAGCAGCTTAGGCACTTCGAACACCGGGGAGCTGTTTTTT.

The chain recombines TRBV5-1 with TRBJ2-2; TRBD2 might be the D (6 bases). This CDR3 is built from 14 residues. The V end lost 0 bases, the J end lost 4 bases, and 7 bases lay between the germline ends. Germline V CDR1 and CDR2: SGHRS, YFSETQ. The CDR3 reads CASSLAGSTGELFF. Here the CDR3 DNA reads TGCGCCAGCAGCTTGGCCGGGAGCACCGGGGAGCTGTTTTTT.

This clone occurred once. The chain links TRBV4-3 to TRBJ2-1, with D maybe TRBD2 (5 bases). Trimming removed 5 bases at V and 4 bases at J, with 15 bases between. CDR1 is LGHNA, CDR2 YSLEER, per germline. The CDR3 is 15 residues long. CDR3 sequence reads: CASSIYGLIYNEQFF. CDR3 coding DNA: TGCGCCAGCAGCATTTATGGACTTATATACAATGAGCAGTTCTTC.